These T cell receptor beta chains were read from a single sample in a study of human T cells and chemical hapten exposure. TCRdb called the RACE reads again in MiXCR, with one record for every CDR3 protein. Altogether about 250,000 distinct CDR3 sequences are present, 7.5% to 8% being singletons, with the ten largest covering more than 1%. The sample in question was whole blood, obtained in connection with sensitization to the hapten diphenylcyclopropenone (DPC). Every receptor here comes from a man aged 18 to 30 with alopecia areata. Some clones in this sample may be carry-over from other donors' samples. Each CDR3 is given with its conserved first and last residue. The D gene is left open where the match is weak. Where a row states a size, it is once, few, many or the class of an expanded clone; other rows omit it.

many | TRBJ1-1 | - | TRBV29-1 | TGCAGCGTTGAAAAGGAGGGGAACACTGAAGCTTTCTTT | CSVEKEGNTEAFF
few | TRBJ2-1 | TRBD1 | TRBV20-1 | TGCAGTGCTAGTATAGGGGGCGACTACAATGAGCAGTTCTTC | CSASIGGDYNEQFF
few | TRBJ1-5 | - | TRBV18 | TGTGCCAGCTCACCACTAGGGGTCGGTCAGCCCCAGCATTTT | CASSPLGVGQPQHF
few | TRBJ1-5 | - | TRBV29-1 | TGCAGCGTTGTTGAGGGAGGAGGTCAGCCCCAGCATTTT | CSVVEGGGQPQHF
few | TRBJ2-3 | - | TRBV9 | TGTGCCAGCAGCGTAGCGTCATCCAGCACAGATACGCAGTATTTT | CASSVASSSTDTQYF
- | TRBJ1-6 | - | TRBV7-3 | TGTGCCAGCAGCTTATGGAGGTCAGGCTCACCCCTCCACTTT | CASSLWRSGSPLHF
- | TRBJ1-1 | - | TRBV2 | TGTGCCAGCAGCTACAAAACTGAAGCTTTCTTT | CASSYKTEAFF
- | TRBJ2-3 | TRBD1 | TRBV28 | TGTGCCAGCAGTCCCTACCGGGACAGGGTCGGGGATACGCAGTATTTT | CASSPYRDRVGDTQYF
few | TRBJ1-6 | - | TRBV4-3 | TGCGCCAGCAGCCAGCATAGGGCCCTCAATTCACCCCTCCACTTT | CASSQHRALNSPLHF
few | TRBJ2-3 | - | TRBV10-3 | TGTGCCATCAGTGAGACCGAGGGCGGGGTCAGAAGCACAGATACGCAGTATTTT | CAISETEGGVRSTDTQYF
few | TRBJ2-1 | - | TRBV29-1 | TGCAGCGTTGATTTGGCCCTTCAAACCTACAATGAGCAGTTCTTC | CSVDLALQTYNEQFF
many | TRBJ1-6 | - | TRBV7-2 | TGTGCCAGCAGCTTGACGACGGGCGGTTCACCCCTCCACTTT | CASSLTTGGSPLHF
many | TRBJ2-1 | TRBD1 | TRBV29-1 | TGCAGCGTTGAAAGGGACAGGGGTTACAATGAGCAGTTCTTC | CSVERDRGYNEQFF
many | TRBJ2-5 | - | TRBV7-9 | TGTGCCAGCAGCTTAGGGGTTAAGGAGACCCAGTACTTC | CASSLGVKETQYF
- | TRBJ1-4 | TRBD1 | TRBV7-2 | TGTGCCAGCAGCTTAACCCAGGGGGCCAAACTGTTTTTT | CASSLTQGAKLFF
- | TRBJ1-1 | - | TRBV5-8 | TGTGCCAGCAGCTTGGTGGAGTCCACTGAAGCTTTCTTT | CASSLVESTEAFF
- | TRBJ1-2 | TRBD1 | TRBV10-3 | TGTGCCATCACCGTCGACAGGGTTCATGGCTACACCTTC | CAITVDRVHGYTF